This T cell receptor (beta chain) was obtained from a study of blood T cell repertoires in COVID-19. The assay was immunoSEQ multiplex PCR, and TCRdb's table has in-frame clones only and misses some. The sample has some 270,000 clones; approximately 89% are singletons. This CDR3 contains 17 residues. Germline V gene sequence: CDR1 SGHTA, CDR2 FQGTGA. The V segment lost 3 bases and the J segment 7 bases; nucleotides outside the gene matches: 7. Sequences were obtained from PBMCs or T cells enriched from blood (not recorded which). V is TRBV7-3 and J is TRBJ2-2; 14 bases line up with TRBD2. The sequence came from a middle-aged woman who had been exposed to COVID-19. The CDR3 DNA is TGTGCCAGCAGCTTTCCGGGACTAGCGGGAGAAATCGGGGAGCTGTTTTTT. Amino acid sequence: CASSFPGLAGEIGELFF.